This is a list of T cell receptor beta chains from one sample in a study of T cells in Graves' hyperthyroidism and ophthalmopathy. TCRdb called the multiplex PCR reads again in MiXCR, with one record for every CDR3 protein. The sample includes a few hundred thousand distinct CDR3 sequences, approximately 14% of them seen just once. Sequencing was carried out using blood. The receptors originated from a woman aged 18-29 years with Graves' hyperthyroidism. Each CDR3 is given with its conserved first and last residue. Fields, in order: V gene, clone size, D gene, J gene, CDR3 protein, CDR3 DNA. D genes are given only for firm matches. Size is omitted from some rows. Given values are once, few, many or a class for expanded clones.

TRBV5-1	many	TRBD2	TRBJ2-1	CASSLFAGAYNEQFF	TGCGCCAGCAGCTTGTTCGCGGGAGCCTACAATGAGCAGTTCTTC
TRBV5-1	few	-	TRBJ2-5	CASSLELQGKTQYF	TGCGCCAGCAGCTTGGAACTACAGGGAAAGACCCAGTACTTC
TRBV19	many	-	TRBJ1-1	CASSIRDGRRTEAFF	TGTGCCAGTAGTATTCGTGACGGTCGGCGGACTGAAGCTTTCTTT
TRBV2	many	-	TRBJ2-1	CASSGGWGPRSYNEQFF	TGTGCCAGCAGCGGGGGCTGGGGACCACGCTCCTACAATGAGCAGTTCTTC
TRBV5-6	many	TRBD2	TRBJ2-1	CASSLVSAGVAYNEQFF	TGTGCCAGCAGCTTGGTTAGTGCGGGAGTAGCCTACAATGAGCAGTTCTTC
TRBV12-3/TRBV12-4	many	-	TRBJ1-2	CASSLQFSDYGYTF	TGTGCCAGCAGTTTACAGTTCTCAGACTATGGCTACACCTTC
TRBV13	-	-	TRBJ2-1	CASSSIGTLDEQFF	TGTGCCAGCAGCTCCATTGGGACTTTGGATGAGCAGTTCTTC
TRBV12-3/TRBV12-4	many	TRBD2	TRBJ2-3	CASSPRDYPKRDTQYF	TGTGCCAGCAGTCCCCGGGACTATCCTAAACGGGATACGCAGTATTTT
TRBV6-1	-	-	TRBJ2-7	CASRQTPLTRDEQYF	TGTGCCAGCAGACAAACTCCCTTGACTAGGGACGAGCAGTACTTC
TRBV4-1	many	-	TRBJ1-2	CASRPETGMGGYGYTF	TGCGCCAGCAGGCCAGAAACAGGAATGGGTGGCTATGGCTACACCTTC
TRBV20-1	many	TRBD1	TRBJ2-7	CSAGSGQGVNEQYF	TGCAGTGCTGGATCCGGACAGGGGGTTAACGAGCAGTACTTC
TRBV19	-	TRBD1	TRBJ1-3	CASRPDRAGNTIYF	TGTGCCAGTAGACCCGACAGGGCTGGAAACACCATATATTTT
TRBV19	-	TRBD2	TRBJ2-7	CASSPWGGVGGEQYF	TGTGCCAGTAGCCCCTGGGGGGGAGTGGGGGGTGAGCAGTACTTC
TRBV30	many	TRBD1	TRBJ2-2	CAGSRDRGTGELFF	TGTGCCGGGAGCCGGGACAGGGGCACCGGGGAGCTGTTTTTT
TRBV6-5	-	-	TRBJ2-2	CASRYPLHRGGTGELFF	TGTGCCAGCAGGTACCCCCTCCATCGGGGAGGCACCGGGGAGCTGTTTTTT
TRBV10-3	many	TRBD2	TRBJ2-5	CAISESVGTSRGTQYF	TGTGCCATCAGTGAGTCAGTTGGGACTAGCCGGGGGACCCAGTACTTC
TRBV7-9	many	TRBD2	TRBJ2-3	CASSTSGVGDTQYF	TGTGCCAGCTCGACTAGCGGGGTTGGGGATACGCAGTATTTT
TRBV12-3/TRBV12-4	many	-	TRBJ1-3	CASSNYRLSGNTIYF	TGTGCCAGTAGTAATTACAGGTTGTCTGGAAACACCATATATTTT
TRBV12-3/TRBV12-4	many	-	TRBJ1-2	CASRQYYGYTF	TGTGCCAGCAGACAATACTATGGCTACACCTTC
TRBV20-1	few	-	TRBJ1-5	CSAGSRGKDRDQPQHF	TGCAGTGCTGGGTCTAGGGGGAAGGATAGGGATCAGCCCCAGCATTTT
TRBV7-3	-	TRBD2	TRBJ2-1	CASSLSGSLLFF	TGTGCCAGCAGCCTTAGCGGGAGTCTTTTGTTCTTC
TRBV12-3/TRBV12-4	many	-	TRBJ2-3	CASSSGTWGADTQYF	TGTGCCAGCAGTTCCGGGACTTGGGGGGCAGATACGCAGTATTTT
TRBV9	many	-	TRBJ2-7	CASSASGTYSYEQYF	TGTGCCAGCAGCGCCTCAGGGACCTACTCCTACGAGCAGTACTTC
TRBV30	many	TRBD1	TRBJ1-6	CAWSVTRVTGGYNSPLHF	TGTGCCTGGAGTGTAACAAGGGTCACAGGGGGTTATAATTCACCCCTCCACTTT
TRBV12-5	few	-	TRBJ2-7	CASGLAPQGTYYEQYF	TGTGCTAGTGGTTTGGCCCCCCAGGGGACCTACTACGAGCAGTACTTC
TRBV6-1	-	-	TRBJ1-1	CASSERPSANTEAFF	TGTGCCAGCAGTGAAAGACCATCAGCGAACACTGAAGCTTTCTTT
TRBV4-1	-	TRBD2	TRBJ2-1	CASSRSRDLADNEQFF	TGCGCCAGCAGCCGTAGTCGGGACCTAGCGGACAATGAGCAGTTCTTC
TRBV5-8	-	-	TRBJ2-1	CASSRGATNEQFF	TGTGCCAGCAGCCGTGGGGCTACCAATGAGCAGTTCTTC
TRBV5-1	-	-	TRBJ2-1	CASSLGSRDNEQFF	TGCGCCAGCAGCTTGGGCAGTCGGGACAATGAGCAGTTCTTC
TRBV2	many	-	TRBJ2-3	CASTPRPADTQYF	TGTGCCAGCACTCCGCGGCCGGCAGATACGCAGTATTTT